The subject of this entry is one T cell receptor beta chain. The specificity of this receptor is unknown. The record has no base qualities; no much larger clone is one base away. For CDR1 and CDR2, the germline V gene (reference sequence) lists LNHDA and SQIVND. The CDR3 sequence holds 11 residues, the cysteine and phenylalanine included. The only DNA kept is the CDR3, 33 bases in frame from the first base. V loses 1 base of germline sequence and J loses 13 bases, and the interval between the two ends is 8 bases. The sample is drawn from a study of cytomegalovirus exposure and HLA in healthy donors (dated by TCRdb to about 2017). Some background on the complete study: In an earlier analysis of 587 of the donors, 250 to 350 Gb of sequence data and 95 million to 130 million unique TCR beta sequences from roughly 190 million T cells were reported. An early release covering just under 650 HLA-typed donors comprised about 320 gigabases of sequencing data and 85 million to 100 million unique TCR sequences. Of the roughly 420 genotyped donors, less than 85% were placed in the genetic ancestry cluster associated with self-reported Caucasian donors. The aim of the study was to test whether cataloging public T cell receptors could identify signatures of past pathogen exposure. The T cell repertoires of 550 to 850 subjects were profiled by immunosequencing and related to cytomegalovirus serostatus. In addition to the first cohort of 666 subjects, a separate validation cohort of approximately 130 different subjects was used. To predict cytomegalovirus infection status, the study combined high-throughput TCR immunosequencing, statistical association of individual TCRs with disease status, and machine learning. In a later analysis, previously published TCR beta repertoires from several hundred donors were re-analyzed and high-resolution HLA genotyping was added so that TCR occurrence patterns could be studied. The later analysis used no new phenotypic data to find candidate immune exposures, relying instead on TCR beta sequences and their occurrence across donors. To decide whether each TCR beta V gene segment behaved as functional or pseudogenic, an earlier analysis of some 600 of the donors relied on high-throughput TCR beta sequencing. Donor age, sex, ethnicity and CMV serostatus were compiled together with the repertoire data. A later genetic analysis used genome-wide SNP genotypes for 398 of the 666 donors, treating that subset as a discovery cohort. Every discovery cohort repertoire had been produced on one sequencing platform. Class I and class II HLA loci were covered by the typing at four-digit resolution. The number of donors typed differed by locus, with 629-630 for A, B, C, DRB1 and DQB1, approximately 500 for DQA1, about 610 for DPA1, and some 440 for DPB1. Because of strong linkage in the cohort, five DR-DQ haplotypes were treated as single units for association and clustering. Among some 400 genotyped donors of the cohort, an average of approximately 250,000 unique TCR beta nucleotide sequences were sequenced per donor, around 18% of them non-productive. The paper's findings and limits, for the study overall: The 87-base-pair reads could not distinguish some IMGT-functional V segments, including TRBV6-2 and TRBV6-3, so those segments were excluded. Presence/absence analyses assumed roughly uniform sequencing depth across donors, an assumption that may not hold. In a later analysis, HLA-associated TCR beta chains were found to be more clonally expanded and to have lower generation probabilities than equally common non-associated chains. In an earlier analysis of fewer than 700 of the donors, most TCR beta V segments appeared in productive rearrangements about 90% or about 30% of the time, broadly matching IMGT annotations. In both the original and validation cohorts, the classifier was reported to diagnose cytomegalovirus status with high specificity and sensitivity. A later genetic analysis associated a missense DCLRE1C variant with V-gene and J-gene trimming of TCR beta chains, and an independent cohort replicated the association. Only TCR beta chains were sequenced in this cohort, and the absence of alpha or paired-chain data limited detectable features. HLA typing was unavailable for some donors at each locus, so association tests used only the typed subset. Because counts were too low, seventeen rarely observed V segments, including chromosome 9 orphons, were excluded from the earlier analysis of fewer than 650 of the donors. When HLA alleles, especially DR and DQ, strongly co-occurred, attributing TCR associations to individual alleles was difficult. A later genetic analysis reported fewer N-insertions in productive TCRs among donors in an Asian-associated ancestry cluster than the approximately 670-donor mean. While some public TCRs were present in many individuals, most TCR sequences turned up only very rarely across donors. Correlated functional status among segregating V segments might be attributable to linkage disequilibrium, but an unknown experimental factor could not be ruled out. A further reported finding was that TCR beta sequences accurately predicted the HLA-A and HLA-B alleles for most subjects in the first cohort. In the study, 150 to 200 TCR beta chains were listed as associated with cytomegalovirus. Several of the top co-occurrence clusters appeared to be linked to parvovirus B19, influenza, CMV and Epstein-Barr virus, according to a later analysis. The sequencing pipeline was judged likely to have produced a cluster of highly shared sequence variants as a technical artifact. Three of the identified cytomegalovirus-associated TCR beta chains were confirmed in vitro to be specific for cytomegalovirus antigens. The authors suggested that the approach could potentially be extended to other disease states and immunological phenotypes. In a later analysis, TCR association rates were found to vary across HLA loci, with the most associated TCRs seen for DRB1 alleles and the fewest for HLA-C alleles. In a later analysis, most CMV-associated TCR beta chains were found to appear HLA-restricted, with HLA associations seemingly driven largely by CMV exposure. A later analysis associated 15,000 or so TCR beta sequences with specific HLA alleles at a false discovery rate of 0.05. Immune exposure information for the cohort was limited to CMV serostatus.

Libraries were constructed by the immunoSEQ multiplex PCR assay. The multiplex PCR relied on a mix of 60 forward primers for TCR Vbeta segments and 13 reverse primers for TCR Jbeta segments. The CDR3 region of rearranged TCR beta genes was amplified from genomic DNA with a multiplex PCR assay. Amplified TCR beta libraries were sequenced as 87-base-pair reads on the Illumina HiSeq System. Concerning the study's data processing: In a later analysis, tens of millions of unique TCR beta chains were counted across the 666 repertoires, and approximately 11 million of these chains were shared by at least two donors. To remove PCR and sequencing errors, raw reads were error-corrected and collapsed into unique sequences using a nearest-neighbor algorithm that merged closely related sequences. CDR3 sequences were aligned to IMGT reference sequences to assign V, D and J gene segments. For a sequence to be retained, at least a six-nucleotide match to both a V gene segment and a J gene segment was required. A rearrangement counted as productive if the CDR3 had no stop codons and remained in frame with V and J, and every other rearrangement counted as non-productive. CDR3 was defined according to IMGT convention as the region running from the second conserved V-encoded cysteine to the conserved J-encoded phenylalanine. The earlier analysis of some 580 of the donors excluded any sequence lacking an unambiguous match to a single V gene segment. In an earlier analysis of several hundred of the donors, a V segment was called functional when productive rearrangements were above 56.7%, and segregating when the standard deviation between donors exceeded 5%. A statistical classification framework was developed to diagnose cytomegalovirus status using the catalog of TCR beta chain sequences. In a later analysis, V and J genes were assigned by comparing TCR nucleotide sequences against IMGT/GENE-DB human TR gene sequences. A later analysis assigned CDR3 sequences and most-parsimonious VDJ recombination scenarios with the TCRdist pipeline. In a later analysis, every TCR beta chain was defined by the combination of its CDR3 amino acid sequence and its V-gene family, and reads without a unique V-gene family were dropped. As a way to deal with suspected cross-contamination and a sequencing artifact, a later analysis dropped hundreds of nucleotide sequences that were highly shared and had low generation probability. In a later analysis, a clonal expansion index was calculated for each public chain from normalized within-repertoire ranks of inferred template counts. A later analysis computed generation probabilities with a VDJ recombination model fitted to out-of-frame rearrangements, and checked the results against IGoR. Hypergeometric tests were used in a later analysis to score TCR-TCR, TCR-HLA and TCR-CMV co-occurrence, with a repertoire-size bias correction applied to the TCR pairs. To estimate false discovery rates, a later analysis permuted the HLA or CMV assignments 20 times. In a later analysis, co-occurring TCRs were grouped using DBSCAN, with TCRdist sequence similarity added in when clustering inside HLA-allele-positive subsets. Repertoires with fewer than 30,000 or more than 120,000 public chains were left out of co-occurrence clustering, as were several repertoires with anomalous nucleotide sharing. The table comes from immuneACCESS by way of TCRdb, which keeps in-frame sequences with V and J called. Part of the clones is missing from these tables; in studies checked, under half for an unresolved V gene and the rest for unknown reasons. V and J calls and clone size are as listed in that table; D and trimming were resolved from the DNA. The table for this sample lists about 73,000 clones; roughly 70% of them were counted only once. The ten largest account for 12% of the sample.

The cohort consisted of 600 or so healthy bone marrow donors. Cohort members were all nominally healthy when sampled, although unrecorded immune exposures were likely present. The donor tested CMV seronegative, placing the donor among the 350 to 400 seronegative members of the cohort. A peripheral blood sample was collected from each donor, and TCR beta sequencing was performed on peripheral blood mononuclear cells. The Qiagen DNeasy Blood Extraction Kit was used to extract genomic DNA from the blood cell samples. The sample taken for sequencing was PBMCs. The TCR was taken from a man between 65 and 80 years old in good health and CMV-seronegative. The rearrangement joined TRBV19 to TRBJ1-5, with the D gene too uncertain to name. The DNA is TGTGCCAGTAGTATAGGACACGAACAGCATTTT. It specifies CASSIGHEQHF.